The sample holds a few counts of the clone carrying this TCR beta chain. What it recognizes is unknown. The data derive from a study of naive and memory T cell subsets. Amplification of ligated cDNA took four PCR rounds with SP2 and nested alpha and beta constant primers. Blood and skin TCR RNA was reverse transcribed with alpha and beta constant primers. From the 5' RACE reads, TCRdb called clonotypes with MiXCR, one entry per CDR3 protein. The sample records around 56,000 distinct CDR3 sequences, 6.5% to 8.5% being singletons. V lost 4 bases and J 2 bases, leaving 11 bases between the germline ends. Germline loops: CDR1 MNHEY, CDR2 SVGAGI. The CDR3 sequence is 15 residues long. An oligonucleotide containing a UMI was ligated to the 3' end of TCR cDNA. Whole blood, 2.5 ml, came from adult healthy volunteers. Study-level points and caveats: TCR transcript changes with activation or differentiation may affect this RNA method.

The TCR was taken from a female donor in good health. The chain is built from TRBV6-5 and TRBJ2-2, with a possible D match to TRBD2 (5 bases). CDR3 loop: CASSSYGVNTGELFF. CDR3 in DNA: TGTGCCAGCAGTTCATACGGGGTTAACACCGGGGAGCTGTTTTTT.